A single sample gave rise to the 18 T cell receptor beta chains below, sequenced in a study of T-cell memory formation after mild COVID-19. Using its own MiXCR run on the 5' RACE reads, TCRdb lists one record per CDR3 protein. The table records approximately 210,000 distinct CDR3 sequences, around 18% of them present only once. The sequenced material came from PBMCs or a T cell subset sorted from them (not recorded which). These receptors originate from an adult woman who had mild COVID-19 (a few samples of this study predate the infection). Cell type and time point are not known.

The chain employs TRBV30 and TRBJ1-5, with D hard to call. CDR1 is GTSNPN, CDR2 SVGIG, per germline (reference sequence). This CDR3 region has 13 residues. Trimming pared 1 base from V and 7 bases from J, leaving 11 bases between. The CDR3 bases are TGTGCCTGGAGTGCCGGCTTCATGCAGCCCCAGCATTTT. Its protein is CAWSAGFMQPQHF.

At least ten counts were recorded for this clonotype. The V and J genes are TRBV3-1 and TRBJ2-3; D is undetermined. This CDR3 spans 12 amino acids. V gave up 4 bases and J gave up 4 bases, with 6 bases separating them. Germline CDR1 is LGHDT and CDR2 is YNNKEL (reference sequence). CDR3 protein: CASSPSADTQYF. CDR3 coding DNA: TGTGCCAGCAGCCCCTCTGCAGATACGCAGTATTTT.

V gene TRBV2 combines with J gene TRBJ2-1; no clear D gene. V lost 6 bases and J 7 bases, leaving 10 bases between the germline ends. CDR3 length: 12 amino acids. The V gene's germline CDR1 is SNHLY and CDR2 FYNNEI. The CDR3 sequence: CASRSVGNEQFF. DNA of the CDR3: TGTGCCAGCAGATCCGTCGGGAATGAGCAGTTCTTC.

This clonotype was counted only a few times. The chain employs TRBV12-3 or TRBV12-4 and TRBJ1-1, with 7 nucleotides matching TRBD1. The J segment lost 9 bases and the V segment lost 6 bases, leaving 10 bases of the junction unmatched. The CDR3 covers 13 residues. This chain's CDR3 is CASSTRQGEKAFF. CDR3 nucleotide sequence: TGTGCCAGCAGCACCCGACAGGGTGAAAAAGCTTTCTTT.

This clonotype was detected a few times. This rearrangement joins TRBV5-1 to TRBJ2-7; D is uncertain. CDR3 length: 14 amino acids. Germline-derived CDR1 and CDR2 are SGHRS and YFSETQ. Trimming shortened V by 4 bases and J by 1 base, and 12 bases separated the two germline ends. In DNA, the CDR3 is TGCGCCAGCAGCCTCTCCGACCAATCCTACGAGCAGTACTTC. This gives the protein CASSLSDQSYEQYF.

The CDR3 nucleotides are TGTGCCAGCAGCTTATCCCCAAAGCGGGCCGGGGAGCTGTTTTTT. Translating it yields CASSLSPKRAGELFF. The chain has TRBV7-2 and TRBJ2-2, with D perhaps matching TRBD2 (6 bases). This CDR3 is 15 amino acids long. From germline, CDR1 is SGHTA and CDR2 FQGNSA. The V gene lost 2 bases and the J gene lost 6 bases, with 13 bases spanning the gap.

In its sample, this clonotype was seen many times. The V call is TRBV20-1, the J call TRBJ1-3; D is possibly TRBD1 (5 bases). The germline V and J ends were trimmed by 5 bases and 0 bases, with 11 bases remaining between them. The CDR3 runs to 14 residues. Germline V gene sequence: CDR1 DFQATT, CDR2 SNEGSKA (reference sequence). This chain's CDR3 is CSAPGTRSGNTIYF. As DNA, the CDR3 is TGCAGTGCTCCCGGGACTCGCTCTGGAAACACCATATATTTT.

The rearrangement uses TRBV2 and TRBJ1-4; D ambiguous. Germline V CDR1 and CDR2: SNHLY, FYNNEI. V was trimmed by 6 bases and J by 3 bases, leaving 8 bases between them. This CDR3 is 13 amino acids long. The CDR3 loop reads CASSEDSNEKLFF. The CDR3 DNA sequence: TGTGCCAGCAGCGAGGACTCTAATGAAAAACTGTTTTTT.

This clonotype appeared a few times. This rearrangement joins TRBV29-1 to TRBJ1-5; 9 positions match TRBD1. This CDR3 contains 14 residues. Per the germline V gene, CDR1 is SQVTM and CDR2 is ANQGSEA. V lost 5 bases to trimming and J lost 5 bases; unmatched junction nucleotides: 7. CDR3 in amino acids: CSVKQGAADQPQHF. The CDR3 DNA sequence: TGCAGCGTTAAACAGGGGGCAGCGGATCAGCCCCAGCATTTT. The full variable domain, completed using reference TRBV29-1 and TRBJ1-5, is SAVISQKPSRDICQRGTSLTIQCQVDSQVTMMFWYRQQPGQSLTLIATANQGSEATYESGFVIDKFPISRPNLTFSTLTVSNMSPEDSSIYLCSVKQGAADQPQHFGDGTRLSIL.

The CDR3 DNA sequence: TGCGCCAGCAGCCCATACCGGGGAACAGATACGCAGTATTTT. Protein product: CASSPYRGTDTQYF. The chain couples TRBV4-3 to TRBJ2-3; tentative D call: TRBD2 (5 bases). Trimming left V 4 bases short and J 3 bases short, with 11 bases between. CDR1 and CDR2 (germline): LGHNA, YSLEER. The CDR3 has 14 residues.

This clonotype was seen at least ten times. The chain couples TRBV12-3 or TRBV12-4 to TRBJ1-1, with TRBD1 matching 8 bases. V was clipped by 7 bases and J by 7 bases; unmatched bases: 5. The CDR3 totals 12 residues. The CDR3 here is CASTITGGEAFF. DNA for the CDR3: TGTGCCAGCACTATAACAGGGGGTGAAGCTTTCTTT.

This clonotype has only a few counts. This sequence joins TRBV6-6 and TRBJ2-3; 11 bases match TRBD1. Germline loops: CDR1 MNHNY, CDR2 SVGAGI (reference sequence). V lost 11 bases, J lost 0 bases, and 10 bases stayed unmatched. The CDR3 length is 16 residues. This chain's CDR3 is CAARDRGRESTDTQYF. The CDR3 nucleotides read TGTGCCGCCCGGGACAGGGGGAGGGAAAGCACAGATACGCAGTATTTT.

This rearrangement joins TRBV6-5 to TRBJ2-7; D unresolved. The V end was cut by 0 bases, the J end by 0 bases, with 9 bases between. Germline V CDR1 and CDR2: MNHEY, SVGAGI. The CDR3 has 15 residues. The CDR3 protein is CASSYSLTVSYEQYF. The DNA for the CDR3 is TGTGCCAGCAGTTACTCTCTAACGGTCTCCTACGAGCAGTACTTC.

This clonotype was seen a handful of times. The V and J genes are TRBV6-4 and TRBJ1-1; a possible D gene is TRBD1 (6 bases). Germline CDR1 MRHNA, CDR2 SNTAGT. Trimming pared 6 bases from V and 1 base from J, leaving 15 bases between. The CDR3 has 15 residues. CDR3 nucleotide sequence: TGTGCCAGCAGAAGACAGGCTGGTGGGAACACTGAAGCTTTCTTT. Amino acid sequence: CASRRQAGGNTEAFF.

This clonotype was observed a handful of times. The rearrangement uses TRBV20-1 and TRBJ2-5, with 9 bases fitting TRBD2. V lost 6 bases to trimming and J lost 7 bases; unmatched junction nucleotides: 18. This CDR3 is 16 amino acids long. CDR1 and CDR2 from the germline V gene are DFQATT and SNEGSKA (reference sequence). The CDR3 protein is CSANSPGVAGAGTQYF. The CDR3 DNA reads TGCAGTGCCAACTCCCCGGGGGTAGCGGGAGCCGGGACCCAGTACTTC.

The gene calls are TRBV6-5 and TRBJ1-2; D is perhaps TRBD1 (6 bases). V lost 7 bases and J lost 4, with 10 bases in between. The CDR3 is 12 residues long. The germline V gene encodes CDR1 MNHEY and CDR2 SVGAGI. Here the CDR3 reads CASTGGAYGYTF. The CDR3 DNA reads as TGTGCCAGCACGGGGGGCGCCTATGGCTACACCTTC.

There are many counts of this clonotype. The chain joins TRBV7-2 to TRBJ2-1; D perhaps matches TRBD1 (6 bases). The germline V gene encodes CDR1 SGHTA and CDR2 FQGNSA. Trimming shortened V by 5 bases and J by 1 base, and 15 bases separated the two germline ends. The CDR3 totals 16 residues. The CDR3 DNA is TGTGCCAGCAGCCCCAGGGGAAGCGCTTCCTACAATGAGCAGTTCTTC. This codes for CASSPRGSASYNEQFF. Together with reference TRBV7-2 and TRBJ2-1, the CDR3 gives the full variable domain: GAGVSQSPSNKVTEKGKDVELRCDPISGHTALYWYRQSLGQGLEFLIYFQGNSAPDKSGLPSDRFSAERTGGSVSTLTIQRTQQEDSAVYLCASSPRGSASYNEQFFGPGTRLTVL.

This clonotype showed up just a few times. In DNA form, the CDR3 reads TGCAGTGCTACTGATTTGAACACTGAAGCTTTCTTT. This gives the protein CSATDLNTEAFF. The chain recombines TRBV20-1 with TRBJ1-1; no firm D call. The CDR3 has 12 residues. Germline CDR1 DFQATT, CDR2 SNEGSKA (reference sequence). V was trimmed by 4 bases and J by 0 bases, leaving 6 bases between them.